The 31 T cell receptor beta chains below were found in one sample sequenced in a study of T-cell memory formation after mild COVID-19. TCRdb reprocessed the 5' RACE reads via MiXCR and lists one record per CDR3 protein. The table lists approximately 240,000 distinct CDR3 sequences, about a sixth of them singletons. Sample: PBMCs or a T cell subset sorted from them (not recorded which). These receptors originate from a young man who had mild COVID-19 (a few samples of this study predate the infection). Cell type and time point are not known.

This clonotype was observed a handful of times. The chain is built from TRBV28 and TRBJ1-5; tentative D call: TRBD1 (5 bases). The CDR3 consists of 15 residues. With 5 bases removed from V and 4 bases from J, the gap between germline ends came to 15 bases. The germline CDR1 and CDR2 sequences are MDHEN and SYDVKM. As DNA, the CDR3 is TGTGCCAGCAGTAGAGCCGGGACGGCGAATCAGCCCCAGCATTTT. Protein product: CASSRAGTANQPQHF.

This clonotype was recorded a few times. This chain uses TRBV7-3 with TRBJ2-1; D gene unclear. The CDR3 is 14 amino acids. V was trimmed by 5 bases and J by 3 bases, leaving 11 bases between them. CDR1 and CDR2 (germline): SGHTA, FQGTGA. CDR3 DNA: TGTGCCAGCAGCCCCCTAAGGGACTACAATGAGCAGTTCTTC. This encodes CASSPLRDYNEQFF.

This clonotype was counted at least ten times. The chain has TRBV7-2 and TRBJ2-3; D unclear. Trimming pared 2 bases from V and 4 bases from J, leaving 13 bases between. The germline CDR1 and CDR2 sequences are SGHTA and FQGNSA. The CDR3 is 15 amino acids. CDR3 nucleotides: TGTGCCAGCAGCTTAACGTATCATCGGGCAGATACGCAGTATTTT. Encoded protein: CASSLTYHRADTQYF.

This clonotype was seen more than once but under ten times. The V gene is TRBV12-3 or TRBV12-4, the J gene TRBJ1-5; D perhaps matches TRBD1 (6 bases). Trimming removed 8 bases from V and 3 bases from J, with 20 bases in between. This CDR3 is 16 amino acids long. This chain's CDR3 is CASHRGGAPYNQPQHF. The CDR3 DNA follows: TGTGCCAGCCACCGCGGGGGGGCCCCCTACAATCAGCCCCAGCATTTT.

This clonotype has only a few counts. The chain joins TRBV24-1 to TRBJ2-1, with 10 bases identical to TRBD2. Trimming took 1 base from V and 0 from J; bases not matched to a gene: 8. The germline V gene has CDR1 KGHDR and CDR2 SFDVKD. The CDR3 has 19 amino acids. Here the CDR3 reads CATSDLTSGVISSYNEQFF. The DNA of the CDR3 is TGTGCCACCAGTGATTTAACTAGCGGGGTGATCAGCTCCTACAATGAGCAGTTCTTC.

This clonotype appeared many times. V is TRBV7-3 and J is TRBJ1-1; the match to TRBD1 covers 7 bases. Germline values: CDR1 SGHTA, CDR2 FQGTGA. This CDR3 is 16 amino acids long. V trimming: 5 bases; J trimming: 2 bases; junction bases outside the gene matches: 11. The CDR3 DNA reads TGTGCCAGCAGCCCCGATCCACACAGGGGAAACACTGAAGCTTTCTTT. Residues: CASSPDPHRGNTEAFF.

This clonotype was seen repeatedly, ten times or more. V usage is TRBV5-1 and J usage is TRBJ2-3; D gene unclear. Trimming removed 6 bases from V and 6 bases from J, with 17 bases in between. CDR3 size: 14 residues. Per the germline V gene, CDR1 is SGHRS and CDR2 is YFSETQ. DNA for the CDR3: TGCGCCAGCATGATGGGCCACGAATGGGATACGCAGTATTTT. This gives the protein CASMMGHEWDTQYF.

This clonotype was seen a handful of times. This CDR3 is missing its conserved last phenylalanine or tryptophan, likely due to a read error. The chain combines TRBV28 with TRBJ1-2; 7 nucleotides match TRBD1. Germline loops: CDR1 MDHEN, CDR2 SYDVKM. The CDR3 is 13 residues long. Trimming took 6 bases from V and 3 from J; bases not matched to a gene: 4. The CDR3, as DNA: TGTGCCAGCAGCTCCGGACAGGACTATGGCTACACCTTA. Translated: CASSSGQDYGYTL.

The chain combines TRBV11-2 with TRBJ1-6; 8 nucleotides line up with TRBD1. CDR1 is SGHAT, CDR2 FQNNGV, per germline. The V gene end was trimmed by 1 base and the J gene end by 6 bases; junction bases not matched to a gene: 5. CDR3 length equals 16 residues. The CDR3 DNA reads TGTGCCAGCAGCTTAGCCAGGGGGCGACCTAATTCACCCCTCCACTTT. The encoded protein is CASSLARGRPNSPLHF.

CDR3 loop: CARDGHYEQYF. In DNA, the CDR3 is TGTGCCAGAGACGGTCACTACGAGCAGTACTTC. V is TRBV7-2 and J is TRBJ2-7, with no clear D. Per the germline V gene, CDR1 is SGHTA and CDR2 is FQGNSA. V dropped 9 bases and J dropped 3 bases, with 9 bases sitting between them. This CDR3 is 11 amino acids long. The full variable domain, its missing parts supplied by reference TRBV7-2 and TRBJ2-7, is GAGVSQSPSNKVTEKGKDVELRCDPISGHTALYWYRQSLGQGLEFLIYFQGNSAPDKSGLPSDRFSAERTGGSVSTLTIQRTQQEDSAVYLCARDGHYEQYFGPGTRLTVT.

The gene calls are TRBV12-3 or TRBV12-4 and TRBJ1-6; no clear D gene. V lost 2 bases and J 9 bases, leaving 8 bases between the germline ends. The CDR3 length is 13 residues. The CDR3 bases are TGTGCCAGCAGTTTACGTAGTCGTTCACCCCTCCACTTT. Translated, it gives CASSLRSRSPLHF.

This clonotype came up a few times. The rearrangement joins TRBV28 to TRBJ1-2; D unclear. CDR1 and CDR2 (germline): MDHEN, SYDVKM. The CDR3 is made up of 15 amino acids. V gave up 5 bases and J gave up 4 bases, with 17 bases separating them. CDR3 in amino acids: CASSTGIFPLYGYTF. In DNA, the CDR3 is TGTGCCAGCAGTACCGGGATTTTTCCCCTCTATGGCTACACCTTC.

This clonotype appeared a few times. The chain employs TRBV6-6 and TRBJ2-7; TRBD2 aligns across 11 bases. Germline V gene sequence: CDR1 MNHNY, CDR2 SVGAGI (reference sequence). The junction had 5 bases not matched to a gene; V was cut back by 6 bases and J by 1 base. The CDR3 covers 15 residues. CDR3 loop: CASRPTSGESYEQYF. For the CDR3, the DNA is TGTGCCAGCAGACCGACTAGCGGGGAATCCTACGAGCAGTACTTC.

The J gene is TRBJ1-1, the V gene TRBV29-1, with D uncertain. This CDR3 spans 13 amino acids. Between the trimmed V and J ends, which lost 4 bases and 0 bases, there was a span of 9 bases. Germline V gene sequence: CDR1 SQVTM, CDR2 ANQGSEA. The CDR3 protein is CSVGGRVNTEAFF. CDR3 coding DNA: TGCAGCGTTGGAGGGCGCGTGAACACTGAAGCTTTCTTT.

The rearrangement joins TRBV10-3 to TRBJ1-5, with D possibly matching TRBD1 (5 bases). V was cut by 6 bases and J by 4 bases, with 10 bases left in between. This CDR3 is 13 amino acids long. Germline loops: CDR1 ENHRY, CDR2 SYGVKD. The CDR3 region has the DNA TGTGCCATCAGACCACAGGAGAATCAGCCCCAGCATTTT. This gives the protein CAIRPQENQPQHF.

The rearrangement joins TRBV10-3 to TRBJ2-5; D perhaps matches TRBD1 (6 bases). Trimming removed 2 bases at V and 6 bases at J, with 16 bases between. Germline CDR1 ENHRY, CDR2 SYGVKD. This CDR3 is built from 15 residues. CDR3 region: CAISETGRRGQTQYF. As DNA, the CDR3 is TGTGCCATCAGTGAGACAGGGAGAAGAGGACAGACCCAGTACTTC.

CDR3 protein: CASRLLAGPHEQYF. CDR3 nucleotides: TGTGCCAGCAGATTACTAGCGGGGCCACACGAGCAGTACTTC. This chain joins TRBV7-8 and TRBJ2-7; TRBD2 aligns across 10 bases. V dropped 6 bases and J dropped 5; count of bases not matched to a gene: 7. This CDR3 has 14 amino acids. CDR1 SGHVS and CDR2 FQNEAQ come from the germline V gene.

This clonotype was counted only a few times. The J gene is TRBJ1-2, the V gene TRBV6-5; the match to TRBD1 covers 10 bases. V lost 5 bases and J lost 4; bases outside the gene matches: 7. CDR3 length: 15 amino acids. The V gene's germline CDR1 is MNHEY and CDR2 SVGAGI. CDR3 residues: CASSPTGGLGYGYTF. The CDR3 nucleotides read TGTGCCAGCAGTCCGACAGGGGGCCTAGGCTATGGCTACACCTTC.

This clonotype was counted between two and nine times. The genes are TRBV5-1 and TRBJ2-2, with TRBD2 as a possible D gene (6 bases). The CDR3 length is 11 residues. Per the germline V gene, CDR1 is SGHRS and CDR2 is YFSETQ. The CDR3 reads CASRENGELFF. In DNA form, the CDR3 reads TGCGCTAGTCGGGAGAACGGGGAGCTGTTTTTT.

The chain employs TRBV6-5 and TRBJ2-3; the match to TRBD2 covers 10 bases. V was clipped by 4 bases and J by 4 bases; unmatched bases: 5. Germline V CDR1 and CDR2: MNHEY, SVGAGI. This CDR3 region has 15 residues. The CDR3 nucleotides are TGTGCCAGCAGTTGGAGCGGGGGGGGAGCAGATACGCAGTATTTT. As protein: CASSWSGGGADTQYF.

V usage is TRBV5-4 and J usage is TRBJ1-1, with no clear D. The CDR3 runs 14 residues. The germline CDR1 and CDR2 sequences are SGHNT and YYREEE (reference sequence). V shed 4 bases and J shed 6 bases, with 16 bases lying between them. The CDR3 nucleotides are TGTGCCAGCAGCGTGGTGGGGTTTCGCGCTGAAGCTTTCTTT. Its protein is CASSVVGFRAEAFF.

There are a few counts of this clonotype. The chain uses TRBV4-2 and TRBJ2-5; 8 bases agree with TRBD2. This CDR3 spans 15 amino acids. Trimming cost V 5 bases and J 2 bases; bases outside gene matches: 7. Germline CDR1 is LGHNA and CDR2 is YNFKEQ. This chain's CDR3 is CASSYLAGRQETQYF. Written as DNA, the CDR3 is TGTGCCAGCAGCTACTTAGCGGGGAGACAAGAGACCCAGTACTTC.

This clonotype turned up a few times. This chain joins TRBV7-2 and TRBJ1-1; D not resolved. V was shortened by 6 bases and J by 3 bases, with 14 bases between the two germline ends. From germline, CDR1 is SGHTA and CDR2 FQGNSA. The CDR3 runs 14 residues. CDR3 in DNA: TGTGCCAGCAGTCTACACATGGGAGACACTGAAGCTTTCTTT. Its protein is CASSLHMGDTEAFF.

V usage is TRBV4-3 and J usage is TRBJ2-2, with unresolved D. Trimming removed 4 bases from V and 6 bases from J, with 12 bases in between. This CDR3 contains 14 residues. Germline-derived CDR1 and CDR2 are LGHNA and YSLEER. In nucleotides, the CDR3 is TGCGCCAGCAGCCCTCAGTATCGTGCCGGGGAGCTGTTTTTT. It codes for CASSPQYRAGELFF.

The sample holds a few counts of this clonotype. This chain uses TRBV4-1 with TRBJ1-4; D perhaps matches TRBD1 (5 bases). V was trimmed by 2 bases and J by 11 bases, leaving 18 bases between them. There are 15 residues in the CDR3. Germline CDR1 and CDR2: MGHRA and YSYEKL. Here the CDR3 reads CASSQRTGVTWKLFF. Written as DNA, the CDR3 is TGCGCCAGCAGCCAACGAACGGGGGTTACGTGGAAACTGTTTTTT.

This clonotype was picked up one time. The chain recombines TRBV28 with TRBJ2-7, with D unclear. This CDR3 is 12 amino acids long. The V end lost 10 bases, the J end lost 2 bases, and 12 bases lay between the germline ends. Germline CDR1 and CDR2: MDHEN and SYDVKM. The CDR3 sequence is CATSLAAYEQYF. The DNA for the CDR3 is TGTGCCACCTCCCTCGCGGCCTACGAGCAGTACTTC.

This chain uses TRBV20-1 with TRBJ1-6, with 9 bases lining up with TRBD1. V lost 6 bases to trimming and J lost 10 bases; unmatched junction nucleotides: 7. The CDR3 has 13 amino acids. Germline CDR1 is DFQATT and CDR2 is SNEGSKA (reference sequence). CDR3 in amino acids: CSAKWTGESPLHF. The CDR3 nucleotides are TGCAGTGCCAAATGGACAGGGGAATCACCCCTCCACTTT.

This clonotype was seen repeatedly, ten times or more. The chain links TRBV5-1 to TRBJ2-3, with D possibly matching TRBD2 (7 bases). Germline CDR1 reads SGHRS; CDR2 reads YFSETQ. With 10 bases removed from V and 6 bases from J, the gap between germline ends came to 21 bases. The length of the CDR3 is 14 residues. CDR3 sequence: CASAGQVGRDTQYF. CDR3 DNA sequence: TGCGCCTCAGCGGGACAAGTGGGTCGGGATACGCAGTATTTT.

This chain connects TRBV7-9 to TRBJ2-3; a weak D match, TRBD1 (5 bases). The CDR3 loop spans 15 amino acids. Germline V gives CDR1 SEHNR, CDR2 FQNEAQ (reference sequence). V was shortened by 1 base and J by 0 bases, with 8 bases between the two germline ends. CDR3 nucleotides: TGTGCCAGCAGCTTAGATCGGACAAGCACAGATACGCAGTATTTT. It encodes CASSLDRTSTDTQYF.

The rearrangement joins TRBV20-1 to TRBJ2-2; tentatively, D is TRBD1 (5 bases). The V gene lost 7 bases and the J gene lost 4 bases, with 13 bases spanning the gap. The CDR3 covers 13 residues. CDR1 and CDR2 from the germline V gene are DFQATT and SNEGSKA (reference sequence). Written as DNA, the CDR3 is TGCAGTGTTCAGAGAACAGGCACCGGGGAGCTGTTTTTT. This encodes CSVQRTGTGELFF.

This clonotype was seen only a few times. V is TRBV7-9 and J is TRBJ2-3, with TRBD2 as a possible D gene (5 bases). Trimming took 2 bases from V and 4 from J, leaving 7 bases between them. The CDR3 runs 13 residues. Germline V gene lookup returns CDR1 SEHNR and CDR2 FQNEAQ (reference sequence). This chain's CDR3 is CASSLSRADTQYF. The CDR3 nucleotides are TGTGCCAGCAGCTTATCGAGGGCAGATACGCAGTATTTT.